These T cell receptor beta chains were read from a single sample in a study of shared clonotypes between healthy human individuals. Clones were sequenced by immunoSEQ multiplex PCR, and TCRdb holds only the in-frame ones, with some missing. The profile covers 2,500,000 or so clones, with less than 95% appearing a single time and more than 0.35% taken by the ten largest. The sample consisted of naive CD4+ T cells from PBMCs. These receptors all stem from a man aged 18 to 29 in good health. Some clones in this sample may be carry-over from other donors' samples. Each CDR3 is given with its conserved first and last residue. D genes are given only for firm matches. Clone size is shown for a subset of rows, as once, few, many or a class of expanded clone.

j_call | cdr3_length | clone_size | d_call | v_call | cdr3_aa | cdr3_nt
TRBJ1-1 | 12 | - | TRBD1 | TRBV5-8 | CASSQRQGGAFF | TGTGCCAGCAGCCAGCGACAGGGGGGGGCTTTCTTT
TRBJ1-5 | 12 | few | - | TRBV2 | CASSEARQPQHF | TGTGCCAGCAGTGAAGCGAGGCAGCCCCAGCATTTT
TRBJ2-5 | 15 | - | - | TRBV28 | CASSPSRVGQKTQYF | TGTGCCAGCAGTCCTTCACGAGTGGGGCAGAAGACCCAGTACTTC
TRBJ1-3 | 14 | - | - | TRBV7-9 | CASSPPGFGNTIYF | TGTGCCAGCAGCCCTCCGGGCTTTGGGAACACCATATATTTT
TRBJ1-4 | 17 | few | - | TRBV7-9 | CASSLAGDTGPRKKLFF | TGTGCCAGCAGCTTAGCGGGGGATACGGGACCACGTAAGAAACTGTTTTTT
TRBJ2-1 | 15 | - | - | TRBV11-2 | CASSLAPRDVSGQFF | TGTGCCAGCAGCTTAGCCCCTAGGGACGTCTCTGGGCAGTTCTTC
TRBJ2-2 | 15 | - | - | TRBV18 | CASSPLTPNTGELFF | TGTGCCAGCTCACCACTCACCCCGAACACCGGGGAGCTGTTTTTT
TRBJ2-1 | 14 | - | - | TRBV30 | CAGRRLIPYNEQFF | TGTGCCGGAAGGCGCTTAATCCCATACAATGAGCAGTTCTTC
TRBJ1-2 | 13 | - | TRBD1 | TRBV9 | CASRIGQGGGYTF | TGTGCCAGCAGGATAGGACAGGGGGGTGGCTACACCTTC
TRBJ2-5 | 15 | - | TRBD1 | TRBV28 | CASSSGTGGAETQYF | TGTGCCAGCAGTTCCGGGACAGGGGGCGCAGAGACCCAGTACTTC
TRBJ1-5 | 12 | - | - | TRBV30 | CAWSGTNQPQHF | TGTGCCTGGAGTGGGACCAATCAGCCCCAGCATTTT
TRBJ1-2 | 16 | - | - | TRBV6-1 | CASSEGGGGLSYGYTF | TGTGCCAGCAGTGAAGGAGGAGGTGGACTGAGCTATGGCTACACCTTC
TRBJ2-1 | 18 | - | TRBD2 | TRBV5-1 | CASSSLGSGRTSYNEQFF | TGCGCCAGCAGCTCGCTGGGTAGCGGGAGAACATCCTACAATGAGCAGTTCTTC
TRBJ2-1 | 15 | - | - | TRBV5-1 | CASSLGPALTLGQFF | TGCGCCAGCAGCTTGGGCCCGGCTCTAACCTTGGGGCAGTTCTTC
TRBJ1-4 | 16 | - | - | TRBV5-1 | CASSLGGQSTNEKLFF | TGCGCCAGCAGCTTGGGCGGACAGTCAACTAATGAAAAACTGTTTTTT
TRBJ1-2 | 14 | - | TRBD1 | TRBV27 | CASSPTGGGYGYTF | TGTGCCAGCAGTCCGACAGGGGGGGGCTATGGCTACACCTTC
TRBJ2-2 | 14 | - | - | TRBV5-1 | CASSLDGSSGELFF | TGCGCCAGCAGCTTGGACGGGTCCTCCGGGGAGCTGTTTTTT
TRBJ1-1 | 12 | once | - | TRBV7-2 | CASTPGGPEAFF | TGTGCCAGCACCCCTGGTGGGCCTGAAGCTTTCTTT
TRBJ2-7 | 11 | - | - | TRBV29-1 | CSVETTYEQYF | TGCAGCGTTGAGACCACTTACGAGCAGTACTTC
TRBJ2-7 | 15 | - | - | TRBV6-5 | CASSRAPQQTYEQYF | TGTGCCAGCAGTCGCGCGCCCCAGCAGACCTACGAGCAGTACTTC
TRBJ1-2 | 16 | - | TRBD1 | TRBV10-3 | CAISDPDRPPNYGYTF | TGTGCCATCAGTGACCCGGACAGGCCTCCTAACTATGGCTACACCTTC
TRBJ2-5 | 14 | - | - | TRBV2 | CASAENKSMKTQYF | TGTGCCAGCGCCGAGAATAAGTCGATGAAGACCCAGTACTTC
TRBJ2-7 | 13 | - | - | TRBV2 | CASSVVPSYEQYF | TGTGCCAGCAGTGTCGTCCCCTCCTACGAGCAGTACTTC
TRBJ2-7 | 16 | - | TRBD1 | TRBV25-1 | CASRSGAGQGAYEQYF | TGTGCCAGCAGATCAGGAGCGGGACAGGGGGCCTACGAGCAGTACTTC
TRBJ2-1 | 15 | - | - | TRBV11-2 | CASRGMRGWSNEQFF | TGTGCCAGCAGAGGAATGAGGGGGTGGTCGAATGAGCAGTTCTTC
TRBJ2-2 | 15 | - | - | TRBV5-4 | CASRPAGGLTGELFF | TGTGCCAGCAGGCCGGCGGGTGGGCTCACCGGGGAGCTGTTTTTT
TRBJ2-5 | 15 | - | - | TRBV5-1 | CASSFIAGTQETQYF | TGCGCCAGCAGCTTTATAGCAGGAACCCAAGAGACCCAGTACTTC
TRBJ1-2 | 10 | once | - | TRBV21-1 | CASTGEDYTF | TGTGCCAGCACCGGTGAGGACTACACCTTC
TRBJ1-4 | 13 | - | - | TRBV2 | CASRRDVNEKLFF | TGTGCCAGCAGAAGGGATGTCAATGAAAAACTGTTTTTT
TRBJ2-7 | 16 | - | - | TRBV28 | CASSLLRWSGGDEQYF | TGTGCCAGCAGTTTACTGCGGTGGTCAGGGGGGGACGAGCAGTACTTC
TRBJ2-2 | 19 | once | - | TRBV10-1 | CASSPPPFEDSANTGELFF | TGCGCCAGCAGCCCACCCCCCTTCGAGGACAGTGCGAACACCGGGGAGCTGTTTTTT
TRBJ2-7 | 15 | - | TRBD1 | TRBV18 | CASSSLRDSKDEQYF | TGTGCCAGCTCATCACTAAGGGACAGCAAAGACGAGCAGTACTTC
TRBJ2-7 | 14 | - | TRBD1 | TRBV25-1 | CASSDTTGGAEQYF | TGTGCCAGCAGCGACACGACAGGGGGCGCCGAGCAGTACTTC
TRBJ1-4 | 14 | - | - | TRBV10-3 | CAISDGTGAEKLFF | TGTGCCATCAGTGATGGGACTGGGGCTGAAAAACTGTTTTTT
TRBJ2-3 | 14 | - | - | TRBV7-2 | CASSLWSRTDTQYF | TGTGCCAGCAGCTTATGGTCACGCACAGATACGCAGTATTTT
TRBJ2-5 | 15 | - | - | TRBV6-6 | CASSFGRIPQETQYF | TGTGCCAGCAGTTTCGGACGGATTCCGCAAGAGACCCAGTACTTC
TRBJ2-6 | 16 | - | - | TRBV28 | CASSYVGSSGANVLTF | TGTGCCAGCAGTTACGTCGGGAGCTCTGGGGCCAACGTCCTGACTTTC
TRBJ2-4 | 16 | once | TRBD2 | TRBV11-1 | CASSYGTSGDQNIQYF | TGTGCCAGCAGCTATGGGACTAGCGGGGACCAAAACATTCAGTACTTC
TRBJ2-3 | 16 | - | - | TRBV7-6 | CASSLAGRPSTDTQYF | TGTGCCAGCAGCTTAGCGGGACGACCTAGCACAGATACGCAGTATTTT
TRBJ2-1 | 15 | - | TRBD2 | TRBV2 | CASSDRLAAYNEQFF | TGTGCCAGCAGTGACCGACTAGCTGCGTACAATGAGCAGTTCTTC
TRBJ1-5 | 15 | - | TRBD1 | TRBV5-1 | CASSLEGARAQPQHF | TGCGCCAGCAGTTTAGAGGGGGCGCGGGCTCAGCCCCAGCATTTT
TRBJ2-7 | 14 | - | - | TRBV6-6 | CASSYSTGNYEQYF | TGTGCCAGCAGTTACTCGACGGGAAACTACGAGCAGTACTTC
TRBJ2-7 | 15 | - | TRBD2 | TRBV30 | CAWSGTSGSGLKQYF | TGTGCCTGGAGTGGGACTAGCGGGAGTGGTCTTAAGCAGTACTTC
TRBJ1-1 | 14 | - | - | TRBV2 | CASSAQWGNTEAFF | TGTGCCAGCAGTGCCCAATGGGGGAACACTGAAGCTTTCTTT
TRBJ1-1 | 13 | - | - | TRBV27 | CASSLTATRTAFF | TGTGCCAGCAGTTTAACAGCTACCCGGACAGCTTTCTTT
TRBJ2-7 | 15 | - | TRBD2 | TRBV7-9 | CASSPEGGRANEQYF | TGTGCCAGCAGCCCGGAAGGCGGGAGGGCGAACGAGCAGTACTTC
TRBJ2-3 | 14 | - | - | TRBV7-9 | CASSFEGGTDTQYF | TGTGCCAGCAGCTTCGAAGGGGGCACAGATACGCAGTATTTT
TRBJ1-3 | 15 | - | - | TRBV9 | CASSVGQLGGNTIYF | TGTGCCAGCAGCGTAGGACAGTTAGGCGGAAACACCATATATTTT
TRBJ2-5 | 16 | - | - | TRBV9 | CASSPQMGARQETQYF | TGTGCCAGCAGCCCACAGATGGGGGCTCGGCAAGAGACCCAGTACTTC
TRBJ2-1 | 16 | - | TRBD2 | TRBV28 | CASSRSGSRPYNEQFF | TGTGCCAGCAGCCGTAGCGGGAGTAGACCTTACAATGAGCAGTTCTTC
TRBJ1-2 | 15 | - | - | TRBV19 | CASSTRQDPIYGYTF | TGTGCCAGTAGTACCCGACAGGACCCCATCTATGGCTACACCTTC
TRBJ2-1 | 11 | - | - | TRBV28 | CASSLPREQFF | TGTGCCAGCAGCCTGCCAAGGGAGCAGTTCTTC
TRBJ1-2 | 16 | once | - | TRBV5-5 | CASSYQFLGGDYGYTF | TGTGCCAGCAGCTATCAATTTCTGGGGGGTGACTATGGCTACACCTTC
TRBJ2-3 | 15 | - | TRBD1 | TRBV30 | CAWSVVQGSTDTQYF | TGTGCCTGGAGTGTCGTACAGGGGAGCACAGATACGCAGTATTTT